This entry features one T cell receptor beta chain sequence. Its antigen is unknown. This CDR3 region has 13 residues. Between the trimmed V and J ends, which lost 3 bases and 3 bases, there was a span of 5 bases. Germline V CDR1 and CDR2: MNHEY, SVGAGI. The protocol was immunoSEQ multiplex PCR, while the TCRdb copy is restricted to in-frame clones and leaves out a portion. The data contain 90,000 to 150,000 clones, about 77% of them singletons. The sample belongs to a study of radiotherapy plus CTLA-4 blockade in lung cancer. Study background: Around 18% of enrolled patients responded objectively, and 25% to 40% had disease control. Notes on the study in general: There was expansion of tumor-derived TCR clones in blood after radiotherapy plus ipilimumab. The best predictor of response was reported to be early blood T cell clone dynamics, with interferon-beta.

This chain connects TRBV6-5 to TRBJ2-2, with D hard to call. The clonotype was recovered from a human donor with non-small cell lung cancer who had a partial response to radiotherapy plus ipilimumab. The sample here was peripheral blood, taken from a patient treated with radiotherapy plus ipilimumab. In nucleotides, the CDR3 is TGTGCCAGCAGTTATCTCGACACCGGGGAGCTGTTTTTT. Protein sequence: CASSYLDTGELFF.